The clone carrying this T cell receptor (beta chain) was seen many times. The target antigen is unknown. Stable hyperthyroidism meant no ophthalmopathy within 18 months of follow-up. PBMCs stemmed from over 8.5 ml of fresh peripheral blood. This entry belongs to a study of Graves' ophthalmopathy and Graves' hyperthyroidism. Study-level points and caveats: The model predicted ophthalmopathy progression with more than 70% sensitivity and around 74% specificity.

Investigators amplified TCR beta CDR3 regions from RNA transcripts. HTBI primers were employed in first-round RT-PCR, then a second-round multiplex PCR followed. TCRdb fed the multiplex PCR reads into MiXCR, producing one record per CDR3 protein. The data show a few hundred thousand distinct CDR3 sequences, about 16% seen once. Germline CDR1 MNHEY, CDR2 SMNVEV (reference sequence). Trimming at V came to 4 bases and at J to 5 bases, leaving 10 bases not matched to a gene. The CDR3 sequence is 15 residues long. The chain combines TRBV27 with TRBJ2-5; 7 bases are a match to TRBD1. Material for sequencing was peripheral blood. This TCR was recovered from a woman aged 18-30 years with stable Graves' hyperthyroidism. This CDR3 reads CASSSRGRLWETQYF. For the CDR3, the DNA is TGTGCCAGCAGTTCGAGGGGGCGCTTATGGGAGACCCAGTACTTC.